The entry that follows covers one T cell receptor beta chain sequence. The cohort comprised adults aged 18 to 89 years residing in approximately 25 US areas. Assignment of participants to cohorts was predicated upon participant-reported clinical history. The sample comes from a study of blood T cell repertoires in COVID-19. Study-wide context: PBMCs, B-cell-depleted T cells, or T cells provided the cDNA or gDNA that made up the material.

The V gene lost 11 bases and the J gene lost 6 bases, with 16 bases spanning the gap. CDR1 and CDR2 from the germline V gene are LNHDA and SQIVND (reference sequence). The CDR3 is 12 amino acids. Libraries were prepared by immunoSEQ multiplex PCR; TCRdb keeps only in-frame clonotypes and omits some of them. The repertoire holds a few hundred thousand clones, with 80% to 90% as singletons. This clonotype was sampled from a young woman who had recovered from COVID-19. The chain joins TRBV19 to TRBJ1-2; D remains ambiguous. The sample consisted of PBMCs or T cells enriched from blood (not recorded which). The DNA of the CDR3 is TGTGCCTCTGCCCCGGGGTGGCATGGCTACACCTTC. Its protein is CASAPGWHGYTF.